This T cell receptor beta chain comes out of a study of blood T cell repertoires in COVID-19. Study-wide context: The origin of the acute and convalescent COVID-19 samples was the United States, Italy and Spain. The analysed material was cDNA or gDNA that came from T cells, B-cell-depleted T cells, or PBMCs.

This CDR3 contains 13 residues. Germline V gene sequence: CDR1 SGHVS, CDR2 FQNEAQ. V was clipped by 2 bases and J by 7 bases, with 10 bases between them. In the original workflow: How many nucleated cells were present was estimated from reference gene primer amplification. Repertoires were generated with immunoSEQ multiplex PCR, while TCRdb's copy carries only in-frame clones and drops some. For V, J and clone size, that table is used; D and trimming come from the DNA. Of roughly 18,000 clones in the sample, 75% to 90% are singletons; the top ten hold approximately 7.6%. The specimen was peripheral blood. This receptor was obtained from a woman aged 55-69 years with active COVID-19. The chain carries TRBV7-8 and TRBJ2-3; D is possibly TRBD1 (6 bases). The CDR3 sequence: CASSLQGRNTQYF. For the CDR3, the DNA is TGTGCCAGCAGCTTACAGGGGCGGAATACGCAGTATTTT.